The T cell receptor (beta chain) described here comes from a study of OX40 agonist ivuxolimab in advanced cancers. Study-wide results and limits: The average count of expanded clones was higher among CD8+ T cells than among CD4+.

TCRdb keeps only in-frame clones here, not all; method: immunoSEQ multiplex PCR. Here the sample spans 55,000 to 70,000 clones, around 85% being singletons. Unmatched junction bases numbered 4, after V lost 0 bases and J lost 6 bases. Germline V lookup: CDR1 ENHRY, CDR2 SYGVKD. The CDR3 consists of 15 residues. Regarding this clone: Its antigen is still unknown.

This clonotype was sampled from an adult with an advanced solid tumor such as melanoma, head and neck, liver or kidney cancer. Specimen: CD4+ or CD8+ T cells sorted from blood, collected in a trial of the OX40 agonist ivuxolimab. V is TRBV10-3 and J is TRBJ2-3; TRBD1 matches 9 bases. DNA for the CDR3: TGTGCCATCAGTGAGTCGAGGGGGACAGGGGATACGCAGTATTTT. Amino acid sequence: CAISESRGTGDTQYF.